The T cell receptor (beta chain) under discussion was sequenced for a study of shared clonotypes between healthy human individuals (dated by TCRdb to 2019 to 2021). General notes on the study: Three men and a couple of women, aged 18 to 49 years, made up the cohort. The study deeply sequenced blood TCR repertoires of five healthy adults to estimate repertoire size and the extent of clonotype sharing between individuals. For each donor, CD4 naive and CD4 memory were each given three plates, CD8 naive was given two plates, and CD8 memory was given one plate. To increase sequencing depth and limit assay-specific biases, different laboratories used diverse techniques to prepare libraries and sequence TCR repertoires. Between about 0.9 and 8.9 billion PBMCs per donor were obtained by leukapheresis. Results the study describes overall, beyond this receptor: Incomplete sequencing was indicated by rarefaction of sorted-subset datasets, despite the large sequencing depth. Higher generation probabilities were observed for clonotypes shared by all four sorted-subset donors than for non-shared clonotypes. Naive subsets generally had larger estimated clonotype richness than memory subsets did. Because the study included only a small number of donors, the genetic and exposure-history diversity represented was limited. About 5% of naive CD4, 3% to 4% of naive CD8, approximately 2.2% of memory CD4, and around 0.42% of memory CD8 clonotypes were shared across a few donors. Pairwise subsampling indicated that sequencing depth was expected to affect the degree of clonotype sharing among donors. Only blood was sampled, and tissue TCR repertoires likely differ from those in blood.

As for this clone: Its specific antigen is unknown. The input lacks base qualities; no much larger clone sits a single base away.

Using the deep immunoSEQ assay, multiplex PCR amplified TCR CDR3 regions from genomic DNA. Genomic DNA extracted from each cell subset was distributed evenly over all wells of several immunoSEQ 96-well plates, and each plate served as one replicate. For sorted subsets, each replicate PCR was loaded with about 0.2 ug genomic DNA, equivalent to 25,000 to 30,000 T cell genomes. Purified libraries were quantified with a Qubit 3.0 fluorometer, sized on a Bioanalyzer 2100, and re-quantified with the KAPA Library Quantification kit. Every immunoSEQ 96-well plate was sequenced on a separate single-read 150-cycle Illumina NextSeq 550 flow cell. In the original analysis: The immunoSEQ output contained only junctional sequences without quality scores, so filtering could not match that applied to full-length reads. Sequences were annotated with PyIR, a Python wrapper for IgBLAST v1.9, and V/J genes and CDR3 were assigned using IMGT germline references. Reads were removed for weak V/J assignments (E-value above 1e-6), missing CDR3, stop codons, out-of-frame junctions, or ambiguous translated residues. V3J clonotypes were defined as sequences sharing the same inferred V gene, J gene, and CDR3 amino acid sequence. The percentage overlap between two repertoires was calculated by dividing the number of shared unique clonotypes by the size of the smaller repertoire. Richness of each repertoire was evaluated using RTK rarefaction, the Chao1 estimator, and Recon v2.1 estimates of unobserved clonotypes. For all TCRbeta clonotypes obtained by the gDNA method from several donors, generation probabilities were computed with OLGA. Sourced from immuneACCESS, this table was stored by TCRdb with only in-frame sequences that have V and J called. A share of the clones is absent; for the studies checked, an unresolved V gene accounts for under half, and the remainder has no known explanation. That table is the source of V, J and clone size, and D and trimming were worked out from the DNA. In this sample the table shows 780,000 or so clones, 72% of which occur a single time. Over 1.5% of the sample is taken by the ten largest.

Healthy HIV-negative adults with no recently reported acute infections or vaccinations were included as donors. All donors were Caucasian adults living in Nashville, Tennessee, USA. CD4+ T cells were enriched through magnetic negative selection, after which naive cells were positively selected on CD45RA and the remaining negative fraction served as the memory subset. After blood collection by leukapheresis, PBMCs were isolated using Ficoll-Histopaque density gradient centrifugation and then cryopreserved in the vapor phase of liquid nitrogen. Analytical flow cytometry was used to check the purity and quantity of each magnetically sorted T cell population. Genomic DNA was isolated from every sorted fraction and measured by UV absorbance on a Nanodrop 2000c. The sequenced material came from memory CD4+ T cells sorted from blood. Per the publication, the cell subset or site label means: CD45RA-negative fraction. The receptor's source is a woman in her twenties or thirties in good health.

This receptor carries the CDR3 CASSLDGNPGQGTPDEQFF. The bases read TGTGCCAGCAGCTTAGACGGGAATCCGGGACAGGGGACTCCCGATGAGCAGTTCTTC. The rearrangement combines TRBV11-3 with TRBJ2-1, and TRBD1 aligns with 10 junction nucleotides. Clipping removes 0 bases from V and 8 bases from J, with 16 as the unmatched junction base count. Including the terminal cysteine and phenylalanine, the CDR3 comprises 19 residues. Left in the record is the CDR3 DNA by itself, 57 bases read in frame from the first base. As encoded in the germline V gene, CDR1 is SGHNT while CDR2 is YENEEA.